This T cell receptor beta chain was profiled in a study of cytomegalovirus exposure and HLA in healthy donors. Study-level findings and limits: Cytomegalovirus status, reportedly, was diagnosed with high specificity and sensitivity by the classifier. The investigators catalogued 164 TCR beta chains as cytomegalovirus-associated.

Germline CDR1 reads SSHAT; CDR2 reads FNYEAQ (reference sequence). Trimming cost V 3 bases and J 1 base, with 13 bases left between them. The CDR3 is 15 amino acids. Amplification used 60 Vbeta primers and 13 Jbeta primers. Assay: immunoSEQ multiplex PCR; the TCRdb copy retains only in-frame clones and omits some. In the table there are 150,000 or so clones, 70% of which are singletons. Worth noting for this clone: The target antigen is unknown.

The chain links TRBV7-7 to TRBJ2-7, with TRBD2 as a possible D gene (5 bases). The receptor's source is an older woman in good health and CMV-seropositive. Sequences were obtained from PBMCs. CDR3: CASSFGSGPSYEQYF. In nucleotides, the CDR3 is TGTGCCAGCAGCTTCGGAAGCGGACCTTCCTACGAGCAGTACTTC. The full variable domain, its missing parts supplied by reference TRBV7-7 and TRBJ2-7, is GAGVSQSPRYKVTKRGQDVTLRCDPISSHATLYWYQQALGQGPEFLTYFNYEAQPDKSGLPSDRFSAERPEGSISTLTIQRTEQRDSAMYRCASSFGSGPSYEQYFGPGTRLTVT.